This T cell receptor beta chain came from a study of Ad26.COV2.S vaccination and SARS-CoV-2 variants. Study-wide context: Vaccine-arm donor from the placebo-controlled COV1001 Ad26.COV2.S trial. Once or twice, 56 days apart, Ad26.COV2.S was delivered intramuscularly.

The treatment was: 15 to 20 received Ad26.COV2.S at low or high dose, single or two shots; 5 received placebo; per-sample allocation not given. Material that was analyzed had been drawn on day 63 after the first vaccine or placebo injection. Immunization relied on an Ad26 vector, which expressed Wuhan-strain SARS-CoV-2 spike. Study results and limitations: In vaccinated individuals, spike-specific CD8+ and CD4+ T cell responses reportedly displayed substantial breadth.

Sequenced by immunoSEQ multiplex PCR; TCRdb stores in-frame clones only, minus some. The data show about 350,000 clones, about 89% seen once. Per the germline V gene, CDR1 is LNHDA and CDR2 is SQIVND (reference sequence). The CDR3 has 18 amino acids. Trimming cost V 4 bases and J 3 bases, with 24 bases left between them. A word on this clone: The antigen remains unidentified.

The sample consisted of peripheral blood, taken in a trial of Ad26.COV2.S vaccine versus placebo. V and J are TRBV19 and TRBJ1-1; tentative D call: TRBD1 (5 bases). This receptor was identified in a person between 18 and 65 years old who received the Ad26.COV2.S COVID-19 vaccine or a placebo. The DNA of the CDR3 is TGTGCCAGTAGTAGGGACTCCGGGCCTGCGGACCGGGACACTGAAGCTTTCTTT. This encodes CASSRDSGPADRDTEAFF.